This T cell receptor beta chain is from a study of read filtering for tumor transcriptome and immune sequencing. Study information: R-ISS stage counts were roughly eight for I, about 15 for II, 6 or 7 for III.

This library used around 0.4 ug RNA and molecular barcoded adaptors spanning alpha/delta and beta/gamma chains. TCRdb processed the reads anew with MiXCR; each CDR3 protein has one entry. The sample includes over 50,000 distinct CDR3 sequences, roughly 13% of them seen just once. Study-wide results and caveats: Compared with RNA-seq, IR-seq gave much higher clonotype depth and reliability.

Germline CDR1 SGHRS, CDR2 YFSETQ. V was pared by 6 bases and J by 4 bases, with 14 bases between. CDR3 length equals 14 residues. Sampling of bone marrow took place during active disease in every patient. A remark on this clonotype: The antigen is not known.

The receptor was isolated from a donor over 35 with multiple myeloma. Sequencing was done on a sample of a population of CD138-negative cells sorted from bone marrow. This chain connects TRBV5-1 to TRBJ2-1; the D is unclear. The CDR3 DNA reads TGCGCCAGCAACATGGACCCGGGTTACAATGAGCAGTTCTTC. Residues: CASNMDPGYNEQFF. Drawing the rest from reference TRBV5-1 and TRBJ2-1, the complete variable domain is KAGVTQTPRYLIKTRGQQVTLSCSPISGHRSVSWYQQTPGQGLQFLFEYFSETQRNKGNFPGRFSGRQFSNSRSEMNVSTLELGDSALYLCASNMDPGYNEQFFGPGTRLTVL.